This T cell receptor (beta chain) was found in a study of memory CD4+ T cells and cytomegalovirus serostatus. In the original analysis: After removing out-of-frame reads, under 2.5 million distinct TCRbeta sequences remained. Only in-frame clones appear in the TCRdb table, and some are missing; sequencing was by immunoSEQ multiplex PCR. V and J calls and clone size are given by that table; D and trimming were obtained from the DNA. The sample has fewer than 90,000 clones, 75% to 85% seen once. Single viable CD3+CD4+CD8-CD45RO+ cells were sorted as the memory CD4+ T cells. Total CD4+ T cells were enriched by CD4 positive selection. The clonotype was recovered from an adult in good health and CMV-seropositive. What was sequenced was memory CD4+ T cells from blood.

In nucleotides, the CDR3 is TGCGCCAGCAGCTTGGAGGGACAGCTACAAGAGACCCAGTACTTC. This translates into CASSLEGQLQETQYF. The J gene is TRBJ2-5, the V gene TRBV5-1; 7 bases align to TRBD1. V gave up 0 bases and J gave up 2 bases; unmatched junction bases: 4. CDR3 length equals 15 residues. Germline-derived CDR1 and CDR2 are SGHRS and YFSETQ.